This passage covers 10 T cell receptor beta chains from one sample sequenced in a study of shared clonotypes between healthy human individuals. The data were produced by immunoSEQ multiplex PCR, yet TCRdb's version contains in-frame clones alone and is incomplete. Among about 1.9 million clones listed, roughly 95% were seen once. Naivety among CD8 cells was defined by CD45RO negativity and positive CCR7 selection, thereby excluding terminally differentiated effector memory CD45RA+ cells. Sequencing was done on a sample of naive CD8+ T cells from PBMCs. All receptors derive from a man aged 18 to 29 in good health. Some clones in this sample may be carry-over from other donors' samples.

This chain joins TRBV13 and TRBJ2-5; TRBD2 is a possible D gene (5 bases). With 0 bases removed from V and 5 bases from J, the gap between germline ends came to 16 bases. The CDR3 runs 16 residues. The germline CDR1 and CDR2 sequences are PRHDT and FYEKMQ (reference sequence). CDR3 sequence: CASSLGRGLLRETQYF. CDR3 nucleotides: TGTGCCAGCAGCTTAGGCCGAGGGTTACTCAGGGAGACCCAGTACTTC.

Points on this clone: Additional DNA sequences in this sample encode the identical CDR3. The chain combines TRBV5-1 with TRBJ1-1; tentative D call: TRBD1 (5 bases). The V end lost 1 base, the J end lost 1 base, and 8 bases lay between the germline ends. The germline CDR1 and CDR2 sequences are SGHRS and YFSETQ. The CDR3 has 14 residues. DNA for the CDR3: TGCGCCAGCAGCTTGTTGGGGGGGAACACTGAAGCTTTCTTT. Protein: CASSLLGGNTEAFF.

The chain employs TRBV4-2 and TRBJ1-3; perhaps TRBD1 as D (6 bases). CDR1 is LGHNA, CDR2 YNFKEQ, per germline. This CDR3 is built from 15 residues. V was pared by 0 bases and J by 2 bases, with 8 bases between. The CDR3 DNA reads TGTGCCAGCAGCCAAGAAGAGGGGGCTGGAAACACCATATATTTT. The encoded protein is CASSQEEGAGNTIYF.

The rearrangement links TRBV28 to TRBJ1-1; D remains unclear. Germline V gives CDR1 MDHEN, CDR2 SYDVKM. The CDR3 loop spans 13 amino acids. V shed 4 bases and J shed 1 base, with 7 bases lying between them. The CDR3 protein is CASSSSRNTEAFF. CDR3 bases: TGTGCCAGCAGTTCGTCCAGGAACACTGAAGCTTTCTTT.

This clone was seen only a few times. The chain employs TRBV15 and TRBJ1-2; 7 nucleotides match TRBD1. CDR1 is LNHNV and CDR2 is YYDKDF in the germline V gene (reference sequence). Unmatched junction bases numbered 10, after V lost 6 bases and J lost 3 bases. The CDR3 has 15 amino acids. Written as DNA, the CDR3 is TGTGCCACCAGGACCATCGACAGGGTTGACTATGGCTACACCTTC. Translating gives CATRTIDRVDYGYTF.

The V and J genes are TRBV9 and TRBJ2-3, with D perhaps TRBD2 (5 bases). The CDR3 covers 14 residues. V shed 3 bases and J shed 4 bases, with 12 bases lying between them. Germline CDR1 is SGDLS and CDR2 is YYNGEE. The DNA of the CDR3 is TGTGCCAGCAGCGGGGCTAGCAGTGCAGATACGCAGTATTTT. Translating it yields CASSGASSADTQYF.

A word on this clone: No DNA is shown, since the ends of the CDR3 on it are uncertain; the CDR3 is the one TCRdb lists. The CDR3 here is CASSTSGPYEQYF. This rearrangement joins TRBV7-2 to TRBJ2-7. The CDR3 is 13 residues long, counting both termini. Germline lookup yields CDR1 SGHTA and CDR2 FQGNSA.

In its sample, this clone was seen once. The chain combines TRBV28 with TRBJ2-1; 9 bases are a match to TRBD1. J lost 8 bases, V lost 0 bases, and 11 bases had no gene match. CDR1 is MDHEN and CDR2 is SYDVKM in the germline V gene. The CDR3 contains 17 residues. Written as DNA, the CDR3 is TGTGCCAGCAGTTTATGGCAGACCGGGACAGGGACCGATGAGCAGTTCTTC. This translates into CASSLWQTGTGTDEQFF. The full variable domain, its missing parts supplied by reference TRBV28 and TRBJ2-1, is DVKVTQSSRYLVKRTGEKVFLECVQDMDHENMFWYRQDPGLGLRLIYFSYDVKMKEKGDIPEGYSVSREKKERFSLILESASTNQTSMYLCASSLWQTGTGTDEQFFGPGTRLTVL.

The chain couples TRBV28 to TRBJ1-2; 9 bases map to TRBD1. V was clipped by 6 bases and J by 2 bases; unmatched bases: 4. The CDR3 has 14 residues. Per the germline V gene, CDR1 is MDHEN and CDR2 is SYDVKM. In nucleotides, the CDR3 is TGTGCCAGCAGAAAAGACAGGGGGAACTATGGCTACACCTTC. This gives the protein CASRKDRGNYGYTF.

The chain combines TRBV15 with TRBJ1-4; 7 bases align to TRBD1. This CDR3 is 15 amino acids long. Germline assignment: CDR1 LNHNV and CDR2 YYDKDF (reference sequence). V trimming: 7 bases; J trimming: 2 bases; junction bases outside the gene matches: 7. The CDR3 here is CATTSLGQTNEKLFF. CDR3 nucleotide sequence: TGTGCCACCACGTCCTTGGGACAGACTAATGAAAAACTGTTTTTT.